This T cell receptor beta chain was captured in a study of blood T cell repertoires in COVID-19. Across the study: PBMCs, B-cell-depleted T cells, or T cells provided the cDNA or gDNA that made up the material.

Data came from immunoSEQ multiplex PCR; TCRdb stores just in-frame clones and leaves some out. The sample contains 150,000 or so clones, roughly 80% of which appear only once. The sample comprised peripheral blood. This clonotype was obtained from an elderly man with acute or convalescent COVID-19.

The CDR3 DNA is TGTGCCAGCAGCTTGGAACAGCTCTATAATTCACCCCTCCACTTT. Encoded protein: CASSLEQLYNSPLHF. V is TRBV5-5 and J is TRBJ1-6; the D is unclear. The CDR3 runs to 15 residues. Per the germline V gene, CDR1 is SGHKS and CDR2 is YYEKEE (reference sequence). V lost 0 bases and J lost 3, with 7 bases in between. The whole variable domain, filled in from reference TRBV5-5 and TRBJ1-6, reads DAGVTQSPTHLIKTRGQQVTLRCSPISGHKSVSWYQQVLGQGPQFIFQYYEKEERGRGNFPDRFSARQFPNYSSELNVNALLLGDSALYLCASSLEQLYNSPLHFGNGTRLTVT.